One and the same sample provided the 30 T cell receptor beta chains below, sequenced in a study of T cell repertoires in cytomegalovirus infection. Using its own MiXCR run on the reads, TCRdb lists one record per CDR3 protein. The profile shows about 260,000 distinct CDR3 sequences, roughly 13% of them singletons. The sequenced material came from PBMCs. These receptors all come from a human donor in good health (CMV status not recorded). Some clones in this sample may be carry-over from other donors' samples.

This clonotype was seen at least ten times. The CDR3 loop is CASSPAGGADTQYF. CDR3 DNA sequence: TGTGCCAGCAGCCCTGCAGGGGGAGCAGATACGCAGTATTTT. The genes are TRBV14 and TRBJ2-3; 7 nucleotides align to TRBD1. With V trimmed by 4 bases and J by 4 bases, 5 bases remained unmatched. Germline CDR1 reads SGHDN; CDR2 reads FVKESK. This CDR3 is 14 amino acids long.

In this sample, this clonotype turned up many times. The genes are TRBV7-6 and TRBJ2-6; 7 positions match TRBD1. This CDR3 is built from 19 residues. The V segment lost 5 bases and the J segment 0 bases; nucleotides outside the gene matches: 13. Germline CDR1 reads SGHVS; CDR2 reads FNYEAQ. Written as DNA, the CDR3 is TGTGCCAGCAGCCAGGGACAGAACTCTTACCTCTCTGGGGCCAACGTCCTGACTTTC. Its translation: CASSQGQNSYLSGANVLTF.

This clonotype was counted at least ten times. This chain joins TRBV28 and TRBJ2-2; 10 nucleotides agree with TRBD2. Germline V CDR1 and CDR2: MDHEN, SYDVKM. This CDR3 has 15 amino acids. The V segment lost 5 bases and the J segment 7 bases; nucleotides outside the gene matches: 7. The CDR3 coding sequence is TGTGCCAGCAGTCAACCCGGGACTAGCGACGGGGAGCTGTTTTTT. Protein product: CASSQPGTSDGELFF.

This clonotype has more than one count but fewer than ten. This chain uses TRBV7-2 with TRBJ2-7, with D perhaps TRBD1 (6 bases). The germline V gene has CDR1 SGHTA and CDR2 FQGNSA. The CDR3 is made up of 14 amino acids. With 0 bases removed from V and 3 bases from J, the gap between germline ends came to 9 bases. The CDR3 DNA follows: TGTGCCAGCAGCTTAGCTCAGGGGCGCTACGAGCAGTACTTC. Translated: CASSLAQGRYEQYF.

This rearrangement joins TRBV2 to TRBJ2-2; 9 bases are a match to TRBD2. Per germline, CDR1 SNHLY and CDR2 FYNNEI. The CDR3 totals 14 residues. The J segment lost 6 bases and the V segment lost 7 bases, leaving 6 bases of the junction unmatched. For the CDR3, the DNA is TGTGCCAGCAAGGGACTAGCAAACCCCGGGGAGCTGTTTTTT. Residues: CASKGLANPGELFF. Full variable domain (missing parts from reference TRBV2 and TRBJ2-2): EPEVTQTPSHQVTQMGQEVILRCVPISNHLYFYWYRQILGQKVEFLVSFYNNEISEKSEIFDDQFSVERPDGSNFTLKIRSTKLEDSAMYFCASKGLANPGELFFGEGSRLTVL.

In its sample, this clonotype was seen a few times. The rearrangement uses TRBV28 and TRBJ1-6; D is undetermined. Trimming took off 6 bases at V and 10 bases at J, with 19 bases between the two ends. The CDR3 loop spans 15 amino acids. The germline V gene has CDR1 MDHEN and CDR2 SYDVKM. The chain's CDR3 is CASRLQAAVGSPLHF. The CDR3 nucleotides read TGTGCCAGCAGACTCCAGGCGGCCGTGGGGTCACCCCTCCACTTT. The variable domain in full, with the rest retrieved from reference TRBV28 and TRBJ1-6, is DVKVTQSSRYLVKRTGEKVFLECVQDMDHENMFWYRQDPGLGLRLIYFSYDVKMKEKGDIPEGYSVSREKKERFSLILESASTNQTSMYLCASRLQAAVGSPLHFGNGTRLTVT.

This clonotype was picked up a small number of times. The CDR3 DNA sequence: TGCGCCAGCAGCTCACAGGGTCCGGTCTACAATGAGCAGTTCTTC. This sequence encodes CASSSQGPVYNEQFF. The V call is TRBV5-1, the J call TRBJ2-1, with a tentative D call TRBD1 (6 bases). The CDR3 consists of 15 residues. Germline V gene sequence: CDR1 SGHRS, CDR2 YFSETQ. The V and J ends lost 3 bases and 3 bases respectively, with 13 bases between them.

In DNA form, the CDR3 reads TGTGCCAGCAGTGAAGTGGGACCCAGAACTAATGAAAAACTGTTTTTT. This encodes CASSEVGPRTNEKLFF. This chain links TRBV2 with TRBJ1-4; D is perhaps TRBD1 (5 bases). Per the germline V gene, CDR1 is SNHLY and CDR2 is FYNNEI. The length of the CDR3 is 16 residues. The V end lost 1 base, the J end lost 1 base, and 10 bases lay between the germline ends.

This clonotype was found many times. The chain is built from TRBV20-1 and TRBJ2-5; D gene uncertain. With 0 bases removed from V and 5 bases from J, the gap between germline ends came to 25 bases. Germline CDR1 reads DFQATT; CDR2 reads SNEGSKA (reference sequence). This CDR3 comprises 18 residues. The CDR3 reads CSARDSSRYNTARETQYF. The CDR3 bases are TGCAGTGCTAGAGATTCGTCACGCTACAACACCGCCCGGGAGACCCAGTACTTC.

This clonotype has a count of ten or more. The chain has TRBV12-3 or TRBV12-4 and TRBJ2-2; tentatively, D is TRBD1 (5 bases). The ends were cut back, 6 bases at V and 5 bases at J, with 10 bases in the middle. The CDR3 totals 13 residues. CDR3 region: CASSLPGTGELFF. CDR3 coding DNA: TGTGCCAGCAGCTTACCAGGGACCGGGGAGCTGTTTTTT.

In this sample, this clonotype turned up many times. The gene calls are TRBV7-9 and TRBJ1-5, with a weak D call TRBD1 (6 bases). From germline, CDR1 is SEHNR and CDR2 FQNEAQ (reference sequence). The germline V and J ends were trimmed by 3 bases and 7 bases, with 25 bases remaining between them. The CDR3 runs to 18 residues. DNA of the CDR3: TGTGCCAGCAGCTTTATATCGCCCCTCAGGGGTAGGGGGCAGCCCCAGCATTTT. It encodes CASSFISPLRGRGQPQHF.

This clonotype has at least ten counts. The CDR3 loop reads CASSPYASGSGETQYF. The CDR3 DNA is TGTGCCAGCAGCCCTTACGCCAGCGGGAGTGGTGAGACCCAGTACTTC. This chain connects TRBV7-2 to TRBJ2-5; 8 bases agree with TRBD2. The CDR3 contains 16 residues. The germline gives CDR1 SGHTA, CDR2 FQGNSA. V was pared by 5 bases and J by 5 bases, with 13 bases of the junction left unmatched. Filled out from reference TRBV7-2 and TRBJ2-5, the complete variable domain reads GAGVSQSPSNKVTEKGKDVELRCDPISGHTALYWYRQSLGQGLEFLIYFQGNSAPDKSGLPSDRFSAERTGGSVSTLTIQRTQQEDSAVYLCASSPYASGSGETQYFGPGTRLLVL.

In this sample, this clonotype turned up many times. Here the CDR3 DNA reads TGTGCCAGCAGCTTAGGTCGACCGGGACAGGGAAAACTGTTTTTT. It yields the protein CASSLGRPGQGKLFF. The chain carries TRBV7-2 and TRBJ1-4, with 9 bases aligning to TRBD1. V was clipped by 1 base and J by 10 bases; unmatched bases: 7. This CDR3 contains 15 residues. CDR1 and CDR2 from the germline V gene are SGHTA and FQGNSA.

This rearrangement joins TRBV20-1 to TRBJ2-1; 8 bases map to TRBD2. Looked up from germline, CDR1 is DFQATT and CDR2 is SNEGSKA (reference sequence). With 5 bases clipped from V and 1 base from J, the junction kept 4 bases outside the gene matches. CDR3 size: 14 residues. The CDR3 DNA sequence: TGCAGTGCTGAAAGCGGGAGTTCCTACAATGAGCAGTTCTTC. Translated: CSAESGSSYNEQFF.

This clonotype was seen ten or more times. The J gene is TRBJ2-1, the V gene TRBV7-2, with no clear D. CDR3 length: 11 amino acids. V shed 6 bases and J shed 8 bases, with 8 bases lying between them. Germline V lookup: CDR1 SGHTA, CDR2 FQGNSA. Here the CDR3 reads CASSLSHEQFF. The DNA for the CDR3 is TGTGCCAGCAGTCTGTCCCATGAGCAGTTCTTC. Full variable domain (missing parts from reference TRBV7-2 and TRBJ2-1): GAGVSQSPSNKVTEKGKDVELRCDPISGHTALYWYRQSLGQGLEFLIYFQGNSAPDKSGLPSDRFSAERTGGSVSTLTIQRTQQEDSAVYLCASSLSHEQFFGPGTRLTVL.

The count of this clonotype is one. The chain has TRBV5-4 and TRBJ2-1; TRBD2 aligns across 8 bases. Germline-derived CDR1 and CDR2 are SGHNT and YYREEE (reference sequence). The trim removed 3 bases at V and 8 bases at J, leaving 10 bases unmatched. The CDR3 is 15 amino acids. The CDR3 loop is CASSSQSGRGYEQFF. For the CDR3, the DNA is TGTGCCAGCAGCTCCCAGAGCGGGAGAGGGTATGAGCAGTTCTTC.

This sequence joins TRBV10-3 and TRBJ2-7; D is undetermined. This CDR3 has 15 amino acids. V shed 4 bases and J shed 0 bases, with 13 bases lying between them. Looked up from germline, CDR1 is ENHRY and CDR2 is SYGVKD. CDR3 nucleotides: TGTGCCATCAGTGGGCGCGGAACCTACTCCTACGAGCAGTACTTC. Translated: CAISGRGTYSYEQYF.

The table lists this clonotype with many counts. This chain connects TRBV7-8 to TRBJ2-1, with 7 bases lining up with TRBD2. This CDR3 has 15 residues. V was clipped by 1 base and J by 5 bases; unmatched bases: 5. Germline values: CDR1 SGHVS, CDR2 FQNEAQ. The CDR3 nucleotides are TGTGCCAGCAGCTTAGGGGTGACTAGCCACAATGAGCAGTTCTTC. Translation: CASSLGVTSHNEQFF. The whole variable domain, filled in from reference TRBV7-8 and TRBJ2-1, reads GAGVSQSPRYKVAKRGQDVALRCDPISGHVSLFWYQQALGQGPEFLTYFQNEAQLDKSGLPSDRFFAERPEGSVSTLKIQRTQQEDSAVYLCASSLGVTSHNEQFFGPGTRLTVL.

As for this clonotype: A much larger clone is a single base away; this may be a read error. V and J are TRBV7-3 and TRBJ2-2; D call uncertain. This CDR3 has 15 amino acids. CDR1 is SGHTA, CDR2 FQGTGA, per germline. The CDR3 region has the DNA TGTGCCAGCGGCTTACCGGTCGCGAACACCGGGGAGCTGTTTTTT. Protein product: CASGLPVANTGELFF.

The chain has TRBV7-6 and TRBJ2-1, with D hard to call. The germline V gene has CDR1 SGHVS and CDR2 FNYEAQ. The CDR3 is 15 residues long. The V end was cut by 1 base, the J end by 0 bases, with 7 bases between. Here the CDR3 reads CASSLESASYNEQFF. The DNA for the CDR3 is TGTGCCAGCAGCTTAGAGTCGGCCTCCTACAATGAGCAGTTCTTC.

This chain joins TRBV6-6 and TRBJ1-1; 8 bases agree with TRBD1. Germline V lookup: CDR1 MNHNY, CDR2 SVGAGI (reference sequence). V shed 6 bases, J shed 3 bases, and the junction held 3 bases outside the gene matches. The CDR3 is made up of 13 amino acids. CDR3 in amino acids: CASRTGGDTEAFF. The CDR3, as DNA: TGTGCCAGCAGAACAGGGGGGGACACTGAAGCTTTCTTT.

CDR3 in DNA: TGTGCCAGCAGCGTAGAAGAGGGGACCGGGGAGCTGTTTTTT. Protein sequence: CASSVEEGTGELFF. This chain uses TRBV9 with TRBJ2-2; D assignment may be TRBD1 or TRBD2 (5 bases each). Looked up from germline, CDR1 is SGDLS and CDR2 is YYNGEE. The CDR3 covers 14 residues. The V end was cut by 0 bases, the J end by 5 bases, with 8 bases between. The full variable domain, rest sourced from reference TRBV9 and TRBJ2-2, is DSGVTQTPKHLITATGQRVTLRCSPRSGDLSVYWYQQSLDQGLQFLIQYYNGEERAKGNILERFSAQQFPDLHSELNLSSLELGDSALYFCASSVEEGTGELFFGEGSRLTVL.

There are a few counts of this clonotype. The chain carries TRBV4-2 and TRBJ1-4; 7 bases map to TRBD1. CDR1 is LGHNA and CDR2 is YNFKEQ in the germline V gene. The ends lost 4 bases at V and 6 bases at J; junction bases unmatched: 8. The CDR3 spans 15 residues. CDR3 nucleotides: TGTGCCAGCAGCCGAAGGACAGGTTGGGATGAAAAACTGTTTTTT. The encoded protein is CASSRRTGWDEKLFF.

This chain connects TRBV11-2 to TRBJ2-1, with 8 bases lining up with TRBD1. With V trimmed by 8 bases and J by 7 bases, 10 bases remained unmatched. Germline V gene data show CDR1 as SGHAT and CDR2 as FQNNGV. This CDR3 is built from 14 residues. The CDR3 sequence: CASSWVDRGNEQFF. In nucleotides, the CDR3 is TGTGCCAGCTCCTGGGTCGACAGGGGTAATGAGCAGTTCTTC.

This clonotype has ten or more counts. V gene TRBV5-6 combines with J gene TRBJ2-7; tentative D call: TRBD1 (6 bases). This CDR3 is 13 amino acids long. The V gene lost 1 base and the J gene lost 2 bases, with 7 bases spanning the gap. The germline gives CDR1 SGHDT, CDR2 YYEEEE. Here the CDR3 reads CASSLTGTYEQYF. The DNA for the CDR3 is TGTGCCAGCAGCTTGACAGGGACCTACGAGCAGTACTTC. The complete variable domain, with remaining parts taken from reference TRBV5-6 and TRBJ2-7, reads DAGVTQSPTHLIKTRGQQVTLRCSPKSGHDTVSWYQQALGQGPQFIFQYYEEEERQRGNFPDRFSGHQFPNYSSELNVNALLLGDSALYLCASSLTGTYEQYFGPGTRLTVT.

This clonotype has only a few counts. The genes are TRBV11-2 and TRBJ2-3; perhaps D is TRBD1 or TRBD2 (5 bases each). Trimming took off 1 base at V and 0 bases at J, with 14 bases between the two ends. There are 17 residues in the CDR3. Per germline, CDR1 SGHAT and CDR2 FQNNGV. Here the CDR3 reads CASSLVYRGGSTDTQYF. In nucleotides, the CDR3 is TGTGCCAGCAGCTTAGTGTACCGGGGCGGTAGCACAGATACGCAGTATTTT.

The chain links TRBV20-1 to TRBJ1-2, with D possibly being TRBD1 (6 bases). The germline gives CDR1 DFQATT, CDR2 SNEGSKA (reference sequence). This CDR3 contains 15 residues. The V gene lost 5 bases and the J gene lost 4 bases, with 20 bases spanning the gap. CDR3 residues: CSAPQTGQMGYGYTF. Here the CDR3 DNA reads TGCAGTGCTCCCCAGACAGGCCAGATGGGCTATGGCTACACCTTC.

This clonotype was observed a handful of times. The chain recombines TRBV4-2 with TRBJ2-3; the D gene could be TRBD1 or TRBD2 (5 bases each). Germline-derived CDR1 and CDR2 are LGHNA and YNFKEQ. CDR3 length: 18 amino acids. V lost 0 bases and J lost 1, with 17 bases in between. This chain's CDR3 is CASSQDGTHGGRTDTQYF. The CDR3 bases are TGTGCCAGCAGCCAAGATGGGACCCACGGCGGCCGCACAGATACGCAGTATTTT.

This clonotype turned up a few times. The chain combines TRBV7-2 with TRBJ2-7; no definite D call. This CDR3 contains 12 residues. Germline CDR1 is SGHTA and CDR2 is FQGNSA. The V and J ends lost 5 bases and 4 bases respectively, with 9 bases between them. The CDR3 sequence: CASSPQAYEQYF. The CDR3 DNA follows: TGTGCCAGCAGCCCTCAGGCGTACGAGCAGTACTTC.

The CDR3 loop reads CASSLDSVYNEQFF. CDR3 coding DNA: TGCGCCAGCAGCTTGGATTCAGTCTACAATGAGCAGTTCTTC. The rearrangement uses TRBV5-1 and TRBJ2-1; D call uncertain. V was pared by 0 bases and J by 3 bases, with 7 bases between. Germline assignment: CDR1 SGHRS and CDR2 YFSETQ. This CDR3 region has 14 residues.